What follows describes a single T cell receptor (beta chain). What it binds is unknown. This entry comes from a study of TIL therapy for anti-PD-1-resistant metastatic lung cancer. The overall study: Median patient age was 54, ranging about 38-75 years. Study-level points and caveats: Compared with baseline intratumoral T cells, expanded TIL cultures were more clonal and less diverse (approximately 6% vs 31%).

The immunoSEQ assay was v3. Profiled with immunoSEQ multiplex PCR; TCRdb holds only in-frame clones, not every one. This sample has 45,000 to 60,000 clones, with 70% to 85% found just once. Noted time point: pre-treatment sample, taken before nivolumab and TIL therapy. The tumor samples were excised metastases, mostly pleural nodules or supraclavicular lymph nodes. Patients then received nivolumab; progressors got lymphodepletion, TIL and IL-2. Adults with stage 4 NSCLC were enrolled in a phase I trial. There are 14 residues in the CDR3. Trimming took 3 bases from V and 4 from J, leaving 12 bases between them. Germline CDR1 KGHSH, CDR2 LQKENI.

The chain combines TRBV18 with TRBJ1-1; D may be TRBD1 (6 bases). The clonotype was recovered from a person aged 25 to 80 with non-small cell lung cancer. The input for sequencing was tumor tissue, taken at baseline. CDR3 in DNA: TGTGCCAGCTCACCCTCGGTGGGGGCCACTGAAGCTTTCTTT. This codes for CASSPSVGATEAFF.